This is a list of T cell receptor beta chains from one sample in a study of brain T cells in children with intractable seizures. Sequencing used immunoSEQ multiplex PCR; TCRdb keeps in-frame clones, though not all of them. In the table there are 78,000 or so clones, roughly 89% of which are singletons. The sample here was peripheral blood, taken at surgery. The source of these receptors is a girl aged 2 to 9 with Rasmussen encephalitis and intractable seizures. The CDR3 runs from the conserved cysteine through the conserved F or W. A D gene is named only where the DNA matches it firmly. The listing skips clone size in some rows; elsewhere it reads once, few, many or a size class.

clone size: .
J gene: TRBJ2-1
V gene: TRBV4-1
D gene: TRBD1
CDR3 DNA: TGCGCCAGCAGCCAAATTAGTGATGGACAGGGAAAGGATGAGCAGTTCTTC
CDR3 protein: CASSQISDGQGKDEQFF

clone size: .
J gene: TRBJ1-3
V gene: TRBV4-1
D gene: TRBD1
CDR3 DNA: TGCGCCAGCACGAGGGACAGAGGAAACACCATATATTTT
CDR3 protein: CASTRDRGNTIYF

clone size: .
J gene: TRBJ2-2
V gene: TRBV2
D gene: .
CDR3 DNA: TGTGCCAGCAGTGAAAAGACACCAAACACCGGGGAGCTGTTTTTT
CDR3 protein: CASSEKTPNTGELFF

clone size: .
J gene: TRBJ2-1
V gene: TRBV7-9
D gene: TRBD1
CDR3 DNA: TGTGCCACCCTAAGACAGGGGGCGGGGAATGAGCAGTTCTTC
CDR3 protein: CATLRQGAGNEQFF

clone size: once
J gene: TRBJ1-6
V gene: TRBV28
D gene: TRBD1
CDR3 DNA: TGTGCCAGCAGTTTAGGGGGACAGATCTATAATTCACCCCTCCACTTT
CDR3 protein: CASSLGGQIYNSPLHF

clone size: .
J gene: TRBJ1-2
V gene: TRBV27
D gene: TRBD1
CDR3 DNA: TGTGCCAGCAGTTCAACCGGACAGGGGACTAACTATGGCTACACCTTC
CDR3 protein: CASSSTGQGTNYGYTF

clone size: .
J gene: TRBJ1-1
V gene: TRBV19
D gene: .
CDR3 DNA: TGTGCCAGTAGTTTTTCCCAAAGTCCCAATTGGGTTTACACTGAAGCTTTCTTT
CDR3 protein: CASSFSQSPNWVYTEAFF

clone size: .
J gene: TRBJ2-2
V gene: TRBV7-3
D gene: .
CDR3 DNA: TGTGCCAGCAGCCCAAGACAGAGCTCGAACACCGGGGAGCTGTTTTTT
CDR3 protein: CASSPRQSSNTGELFF

clone size: .
J gene: TRBJ1-2
V gene: TRBV3-1/TRBV3-2
D gene: TRBD1
CDR3 DNA: TGTGCCAGCAGCAAAACCGGGACAGGGAGGAATGGCTACACCTTC
CDR3 protein: CASSKTGTGRNGYTF

clone size: .
J gene: TRBJ1-1
V gene: TRBV4-2
D gene: TRBD1
CDR3 DNA: TGTGCCAGCAGCCAAGATGCAGGGGGGCTAAACACTGAAGCTTTCTTT
CDR3 protein: CASSQDAGGLNTEAFF

clone size: .
J gene: TRBJ1-2
V gene: TRBV28
D gene: TRBD1
CDR3 DNA: TGTGCCAGCAGTTTATCGAAGCTCGGACAGGGGGCCTATGGCTACACCTTC
CDR3 protein: CASSLSKLGQGAYGYTF

clone size: .
J gene: TRBJ2-7
V gene: TRBV7-9
D gene: TRBD2
CDR3 DNA: TGTGCCAGCAGCTTAGAGCGGGGGGGATACTACGAGCAGTACTTC
CDR3 protein: CASSLERGGYYEQYF

clone size: .
J gene: TRBJ2-6
V gene: TRBV27
D gene: .
CDR3 DNA: TGTGCCAGCAGTCCTCCAGGGGCCTCTGGGGCCAACGTCCTGACTTTC
CDR3 protein: CASSPPGASGANVLTF

clone size: .
J gene: TRBJ2-1
V gene: TRBV5-1
D gene: TRBD2
CDR3 DNA: TGCGCCAGCAGCTTGGCTAGCGGGACCCATAATGAGCAGTTCTTC
CDR3 protein: CASSLASGTHNEQFF

clone size: .
J gene: TRBJ2-1
V gene: TRBV6-5
D gene: .
CDR3 DNA: TGTGCCAGCCACCTTCTCCAAAGCTCCTACAATGAGCAGTTCTTC
CDR3 protein: CASHLLQSSYNEQFF

clone size: once
J gene: TRBJ1-1
V gene: TRBV7-9
D gene: .
CDR3 DNA: TGTGCCAGCAGCTTAGTTGGGGGAGGGAACACTGAAGCTTTCTTT
CDR3 protein: CASSLVGGGNTEAFF

clone size: .
J gene: TRBJ1-2
V gene: TRBV27
D gene: TRBD1
CDR3 DNA: TGTGCCAGCAGAATAACCGGGACAGGTACTAACTATGGCTACACCTTC
CDR3 protein: CASRITGTGTNYGYTF

clone size: once
J gene: TRBJ2-1
V gene: TRBV20-1
D gene: TRBD2
CDR3 DNA: TGCAGTGCTAGTGCCCTCTCTAGCGGGAGGCGGAATGAGCAGTTCTTC
CDR3 protein: CSASALSSGRRNEQFF

clone size: .
J gene: TRBJ1-5
V gene: TRBV6-6
D gene: .
CDR3 DNA: TGTGCCAGCAGCCATGTAGAAGGGGATTATCAGCCCCAGCATTTT
CDR3 protein: CASSHVEGDYQPQHF

clone size: .
J gene: TRBJ2-6
V gene: TRBV19
D gene: .
CDR3 DNA: TGTGCCAGTAGTTCTAATCTACAGGGAACTGGGGCCAACGTCCTGACTTTC
CDR3 protein: CASSSNLQGTGANVLTF

clone size: .
J gene: TRBJ2-1
V gene: TRBV3-1/TRBV3-2
D gene: .
CDR3 DNA: TGTGCCAGCAGCCAAGGAGGTGGCGGGGTAGGCAATGAGCAGTTCTTC
CDR3 protein: CASSQGGGGVGNEQFF

clone size: medium-sized
J gene: TRBJ1-2
V gene: TRBV6-6
D gene: .
CDR3 DNA: TGTGCCAGCAGTTCCTCGGGGGGGGAATATGGCTACACCTTC
CDR3 protein: CASSSSGGEYGYTF

clone size: .
J gene: TRBJ1-2
V gene: TRBV7-9
D gene: TRBD1
CDR3 DNA: TGTGCCAGCAGCCTAAAGACAGGGGGCTTGAACTATGGCTACACCTTC
CDR3 protein: CASSLKTGGLNYGYTF

clone size: .
J gene: TRBJ2-7
V gene: TRBV7-3
D gene: TRBD2
CDR3 DNA: TGTGCCAGCAGCTCCGGGACTAGCGGGAGTAGACAGTACTTC
CDR3 protein: CASSSGTSGSRQYF

clone size: .
J gene: TRBJ2-3
V gene: TRBV27
D gene: .
CDR3 DNA: TGTGCCAGCAGTTCCGCACAGGGTTACACAGATACGCAGTATTTT
CDR3 protein: CASSSAQGYTDTQYF

clone size: .
J gene: TRBJ2-6
V gene: TRBV18
D gene: .
CDR3 DNA: TGTGCCAGCTCTCCAATGAGTAGTTCTGGGGCCAACGTCCTGACTTTC
CDR3 protein: CASSPMSSSGANVLTF

clone size: .
J gene: TRBJ2-7
V gene: TRBV5-6
D gene: TRBD1
CDR3 DNA: TGTGCCAGCAGCCAACCGGGACAGCCCTACGAGCAGTACTTC
CDR3 protein: CASSQPGQPYEQYF

clone size: .
J gene: TRBJ2-1
V gene: TRBV15
D gene: .
CDR3 DNA: TGTGCCACCAGCAGAATAACAGGAGGCTCCTACAATGAGCAGTTCTTC
CDR3 protein: CATSRITGGSYNEQFF

clone size: .
J gene: TRBJ2-7
V gene: TRBV5-1
D gene: TRBD2
CDR3 DNA: TGCGCCAGCAGCCCGGGACTAGCGGCCGAGCAGTACTTC
CDR3 protein: CASSPGLAAEQYF

clone size: .
J gene: TRBJ1-5
V gene: TRBV6-5
D gene: .
CDR3 DNA: TGTGCCAGCAGTTACGCGGGACTTAATCAGCCCCAGCATTTT
CDR3 protein: CASSYAGLNQPQHF

clone size: .
J gene: TRBJ1-6
V gene: TRBV28
D gene: .
CDR3 DNA: TGTGCCAGCAGTTTAAATTCCGGGACGGCGAGCTCCTATAATTCACCCCTCCACTTT
CDR3 protein: CASSLNSGTASSYNSPLHF

clone size: medium-sized
J gene: TRBJ2-2
V gene: TRBV7-6
D gene: TRBD2
CDR3 DNA: TGTGCCAGCAGCTTAGGCCCCCCTAGCGGGACGAGCGGGGAGCTGTTTTTT
CDR3 protein: CASSLGPPSGTSGELFF

clone size: few
J gene: TRBJ1-2
V gene: TRBV20-1
D gene: TRBD1
CDR3 DNA: TGCAGTGCTAGTCTTCCAGGGGGAAGCTATGGCTACACCTTC
CDR3 protein: CSASLPGGSYGYTF

clone size: once
J gene: TRBJ2-3
V gene: TRBV2
D gene: TRBD1
CDR3 DNA: TGTGCCAGCAGTGAATGGCTTTTCAGGGGACAGGGAGGAGATACGCAGTATTTT
CDR3 protein: CASSEWLFRGQGGDTQYF

clone size: .
J gene: TRBJ1-5
V gene: TRBV28
D gene: .
CDR3 DNA: TGTGCCAGCAGTTTTTCTAGCAATCAGCCCCAGCATTTT
CDR3 protein: CASSFSSNQPQHF

clone size: .
J gene: TRBJ1-2
V gene: TRBV30
D gene: .
CDR3 DNA: TGTGCCTGGAGTGTAGCTGGCCGGCGGGGGTATGGCTACACCTTC
CDR3 protein: CAWSVAGRRGYGYTF

clone size: .
J gene: TRBJ2-7
V gene: TRBV7-2
D gene: .
CDR3 DNA: TGTGCCAGCAGCTTAGCGGGGGTTACTTACGAGCAGTACTTC
CDR3 protein: CASSLAGVTYEQYF

clone size: .
J gene: TRBJ1-3
V gene: TRBV4-1
D gene: .
CDR3 DNA: TGCGCCAGCAGCCAAGGGGAGCGAGCGGGGATTAGAAACACCATATATTTT
CDR3 protein: CASSQGERAGIRNTIYF

clone size: .
J gene: TRBJ2-3
V gene: TRBV10-3
D gene: .
CDR3 DNA: TGTGCCACCTCAAGGGGGGACTACAAAAACACAGATACGCAGTATTTT
CDR3 protein: CATSRGDYKNTDTQYF

clone size: .
J gene: TRBJ2-7
V gene: TRBV7-3
D gene: TRBD1
CDR3 DNA: TGTGCCAGCAGCTTAACAGGGACAGGGGATTATCTGTACTTC
CDR3 protein: CASSLTGTGDYLYF

clone size: .
J gene: TRBJ2-7
V gene: TRBV30
D gene: TRBD1
CDR3 DNA: TGTGCCTGGAGTGGTCAGGGGCAGGGGGCCTACGAGCAGTACTTC
CDR3 protein: CAWSGQGQGAYEQYF

clone size: .
J gene: TRBJ1-3
V gene: TRBV19
D gene: TRBD1
CDR3 DNA: TGTGCCAGTAGTATACAGGGGGCGAGCTCTGGAAACACCATATATTTT
CDR3 protein: CASSIQGASSGNTIYF

clone size: .
J gene: TRBJ1-2
V gene: TRBV13
D gene: .
CDR3 DNA: TGTGCCAGCAGCTTAGGCCTAGAGGGTATCTATGGCTACACCTTC
CDR3 protein: CASSLGLEGIYGYTF

clone size: .
J gene: TRBJ2-3
V gene: TRBV6-6
D gene: TRBD2
CDR3 DNA: TGTGCCAGCAGTTTGGGGAGCGGGATCAGCACAGATACGCAGTATTTT
CDR3 protein: CASSLGSGISTDTQYF

clone size: once
J gene: TRBJ2-3
V gene: TRBV5-4
D gene: .
CDR3 DNA: TGTGCCAGCAGCTTGCGGGAGACAGATACGCAGTATTTT
CDR3 protein: CASSLRETDTQYF

clone size: .
J gene: TRBJ1-1
V gene: TRBV12-5
D gene: TRBD1
CDR3 DNA: TGTGCTAGTGGTTTGGACCGGGACAGGGGGAAAGCTTTCTTT
CDR3 protein: CASGLDRDRGKAFF

clone size: .
J gene: TRBJ2-3
V gene: TRBV7-6
D gene: .
CDR3 DNA: TGTGCCAGCAGCTTATCCTCCCGAGTCCCAGATACGCAGTATTTT
CDR3 protein: CASSLSSRVPDTQYF